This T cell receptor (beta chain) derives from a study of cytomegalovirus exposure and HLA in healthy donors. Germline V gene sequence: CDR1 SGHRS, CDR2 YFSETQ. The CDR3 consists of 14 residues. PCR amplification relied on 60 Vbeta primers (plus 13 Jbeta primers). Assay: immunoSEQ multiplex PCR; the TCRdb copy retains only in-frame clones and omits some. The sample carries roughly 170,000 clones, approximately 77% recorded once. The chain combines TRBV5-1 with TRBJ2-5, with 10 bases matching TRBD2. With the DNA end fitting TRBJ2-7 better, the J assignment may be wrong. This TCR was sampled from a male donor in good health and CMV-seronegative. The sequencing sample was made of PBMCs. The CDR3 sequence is CASSASGRTHEQYF. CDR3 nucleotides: TGCGCCAGCAGCGCTAGCGGGAGAACCCACGAGCAGTACTTC.